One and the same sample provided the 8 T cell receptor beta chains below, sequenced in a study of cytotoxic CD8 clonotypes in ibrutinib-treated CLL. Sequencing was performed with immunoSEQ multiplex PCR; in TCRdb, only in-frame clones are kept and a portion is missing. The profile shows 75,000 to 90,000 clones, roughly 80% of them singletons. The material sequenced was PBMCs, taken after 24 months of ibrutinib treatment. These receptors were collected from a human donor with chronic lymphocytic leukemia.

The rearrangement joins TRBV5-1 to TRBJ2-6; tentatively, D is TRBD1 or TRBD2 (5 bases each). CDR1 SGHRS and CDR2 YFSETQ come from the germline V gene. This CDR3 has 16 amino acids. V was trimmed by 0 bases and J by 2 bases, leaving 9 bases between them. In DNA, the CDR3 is TGCGCCAGCAGCTTGGGCCTGGGGGCTGGGGCCAACGTCCTGACTTTC. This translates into CASSLGLGAGANVLTF.

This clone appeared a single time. The CDR3 here is CAWSVGTAVGNQPQHF. For the CDR3, the DNA is TGTGCCTGGAGTGTAGGGACAGCGGTAGGCAATCAGCCCCAGCATTTT. This sequence joins TRBV30 and TRBJ1-5; 7 positions match TRBD1. Germline assignment: CDR1 GTSNPN and CDR2 SVGIG (reference sequence). J gave up 2 bases and V 0 bases, and 7 bases lay outside the gene matches. The CDR3 spans 16 residues. Based on the CDR3 plus reference TRBV30 and TRBJ1-5, the full variable domain is SQTIHQWPATLVQPVGSPLSLECTVEGTSNPNLYWYRQAAGRGLQLLFYSVGIGQISSEVPQNLSASRPQDRQFILSSKKLLLSDSGFYLCAWSVGTAVGNQPQHFGDGTRLSIL.

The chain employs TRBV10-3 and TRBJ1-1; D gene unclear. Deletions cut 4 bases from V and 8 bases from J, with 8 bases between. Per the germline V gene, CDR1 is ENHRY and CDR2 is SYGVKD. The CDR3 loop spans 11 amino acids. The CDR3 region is CAISVGSEAFF. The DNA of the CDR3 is TGTGCCATCAGTGTCGGGTCAGAAGCTTTCTTT.

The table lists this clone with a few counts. The CDR3 sequence: CAWRGLASHEQYF. The CDR3 coding sequence is TGTGCCTGGAGAGGGCTAGCGTCGCACGAGCAGTACTTC. This rearrangement joins TRBV30 to TRBJ2-7, with D perhaps matching TRBD2 (6 bases). With 3 bases removed from V and 5 bases from J, the gap between germline ends came to 14 bases. CDR1 GTSNPN and CDR2 SVGIG come from the germline V gene (reference sequence). This CDR3 is 13 amino acids long.

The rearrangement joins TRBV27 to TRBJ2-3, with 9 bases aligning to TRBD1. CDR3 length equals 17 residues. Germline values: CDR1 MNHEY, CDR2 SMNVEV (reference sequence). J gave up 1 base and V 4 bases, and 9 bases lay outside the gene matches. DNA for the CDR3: TGTGCCAGCAGTTCCCCCCGGGACAGGGCTGGCACAGATACGCAGTATTTT. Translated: CASSSPRDRAGTDTQYF.

The CDR3 loop is CASSLEGRADTQYF. The CDR3 bases are TGTGCCAGCAGCTTGGAGGGGCGGGCAGATACGCAGTATTTT. The chain is built from TRBV5-4 and TRBJ2-3; either TRBD1 or TRBD2 may fit D (5 bases each). The V end was cut by 0 bases, the J end by 4 bases, with 9 bases between. The CDR3 length is 14 residues. Germline CDR1 and CDR2: SGHNT and YYREEE (reference sequence).

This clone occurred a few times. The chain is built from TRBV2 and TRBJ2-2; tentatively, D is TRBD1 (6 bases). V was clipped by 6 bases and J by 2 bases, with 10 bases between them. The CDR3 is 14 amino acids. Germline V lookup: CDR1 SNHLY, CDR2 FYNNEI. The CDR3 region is CASSYRDNTGELFF. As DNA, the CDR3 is TGTGCCAGCAGCTACAGGGATAACACCGGGGAGCTGTTTTTT.

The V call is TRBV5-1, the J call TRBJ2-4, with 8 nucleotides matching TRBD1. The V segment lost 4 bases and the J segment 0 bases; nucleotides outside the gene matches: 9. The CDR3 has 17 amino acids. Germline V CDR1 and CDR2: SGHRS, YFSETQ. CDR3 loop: CASSALQGDLAKNIQYF. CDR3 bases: TGCGCCAGCAGCGCGTTACAGGGGGACCTAGCCAAAAACATTCAGTACTTC.